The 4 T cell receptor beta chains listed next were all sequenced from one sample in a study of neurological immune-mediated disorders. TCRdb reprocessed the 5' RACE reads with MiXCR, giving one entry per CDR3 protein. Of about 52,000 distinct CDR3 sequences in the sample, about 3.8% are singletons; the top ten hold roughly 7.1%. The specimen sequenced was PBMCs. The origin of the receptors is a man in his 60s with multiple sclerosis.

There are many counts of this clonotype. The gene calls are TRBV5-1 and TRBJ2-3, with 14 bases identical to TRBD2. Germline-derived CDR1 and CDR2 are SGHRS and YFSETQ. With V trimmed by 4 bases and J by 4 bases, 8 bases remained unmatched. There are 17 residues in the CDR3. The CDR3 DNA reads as TGCGCCAGCAGCCCAAGACTAGCGGGGGGGTTGGCAGATACGCAGTATTTT. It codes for CASSPRLAGGLADTQYF.

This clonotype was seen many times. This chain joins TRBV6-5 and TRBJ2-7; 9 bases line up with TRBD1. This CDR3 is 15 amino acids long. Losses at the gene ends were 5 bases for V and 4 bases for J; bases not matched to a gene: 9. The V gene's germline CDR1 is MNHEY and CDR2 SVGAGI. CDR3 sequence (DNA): TGTGCCAGCAGTGGATCCGGGACAGGGCTGTACGAGCAGTACTTC. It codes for CASSGSGTGLYEQYF.

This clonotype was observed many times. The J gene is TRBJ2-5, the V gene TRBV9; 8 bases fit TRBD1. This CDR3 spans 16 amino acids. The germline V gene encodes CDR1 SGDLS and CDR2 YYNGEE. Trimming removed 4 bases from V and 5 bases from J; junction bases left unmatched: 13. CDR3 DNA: TGTGCCAGCAGCCTAGGACAGGGTATCTTTCCGGAGACCCAGTACTTC. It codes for CASSLGQGIFPETQYF.

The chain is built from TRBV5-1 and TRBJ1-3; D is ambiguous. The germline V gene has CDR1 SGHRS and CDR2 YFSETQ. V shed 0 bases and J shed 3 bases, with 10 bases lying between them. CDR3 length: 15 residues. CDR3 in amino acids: CASSLEGIGGNTIYF. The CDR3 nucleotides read TGCGCCAGCAGCTTGGAGGGCATTGGTGGAAACACCATATATTTT.